This is a list of T cell receptor beta chains from one sample in a study of blood T cell repertoires in COVID-19. Sequencing was performed with immunoSEQ multiplex PCR; in TCRdb, only in-frame clones are kept and a portion is missing. This sample yields roughly 250,000 clones, of which more than 75% are seen a single time; 0.95% to 1% belongs to the top ten. Sequencing was done on a sample of peripheral blood. The receptors shown here come from a woman aged 40 to 50 who had recovered from COVID-19. Both conserved end residues are part of each CDR3. Each record gives: clone size, J gene, V gene, D gene, CDR3 protein, CDR3 DNA. A D gene is named only where the DNA matches it firmly. Not every row has a clone size; where given, it reads once, few, many or a size class.

- | TRBJ1-2 | TRBV5-1 | TRBD1 | CASSSRDRGLPNYGYTF | TGCGCCAGCAGCTCCCGGGACAGGGGGCTCCCTAACTATGGCTACACCTTC
- | TRBJ2-6 | TRBV7-3 | - | CASSGGQANVLTF | TGTGCCAGCAGCGGGGGACAGGCCAACGTCCTGACTTTC
- | TRBJ1-2 | TRBV7-9 | TRBD1 | CASTGTGAYYGYTF | TGTGCCTCAACCGGGACAGGGGCTTACTATGGCTACACCTTC
- | TRBJ2-2 | TRBV18 | TRBD1 | CASSPSGQGARTGELFF | TGTGCCAGCTCACCGTCCGGACAGGGGGCCAGGACCGGGGAGCTGTTTTTT
- | TRBJ2-7 | TRBV30 | TRBD1 | CAWSGNRGLNHNPRKQYF | TGTGCCTGGAGTGGAAACAGGGGGCTCAACCACAACCCTAGAAAGCAGTACTTC
- | TRBJ1-2 | TRBV11-2 | TRBD1 | CASSQGQSNYGYTF | TGTGCCAGCAGCCAGGGACAGTCTAACTATGGCTACACCTTC
- | TRBJ2-5 | TRBV2 | TRBD1 | CASKGQGLSVETQYF | TGTGCCAGCAAAGGACAGGGACTGAGTGTTGAGACCCAGTACTTC
- | TRBJ2-1 | TRBV11-2 | - | CASSLDGGGIFSEQFF | TGTGCCAGCAGCTTAGATGGCGGAGGGATTTTTTCTGAGCAGTTCTTC
- | TRBJ1-2 | TRBV18 | - | CASSPMGGDYGYTF | TGTGCCAGCTCACCGATGGGGGGTGATTATGGCTACACCTTC
- | TRBJ2-1 | TRBV4-2 | TRBD2 | CASSLPTSGEQFF | TGTGCCAGCAGCCTCCCCACTAGCGGTGAGCAGTTCTTC
- | TRBJ2-1 | TRBV14 | TRBD2 | CASSPRGGAEQFF | TGTGCCAGCAGCCCCCGGGGGGGAGCCGAGCAGTTCTTC
few | TRBJ2-1 | TRBV6-5 | TRBD2 | CASSYLPGGIGNEQFF | TGTGCCAGCAGTTACTTGCCGGGAGGGATTGGGAATGAGCAGTTCTTC
- | TRBJ2-7 | TRBV6-5 | TRBD1 | CASSPTGGSYEQYF | TGTGCCAGCAGCCCAACAGGGGGCTCCTACGAGCAGTACTTC
once | TRBJ1-3 | TRBV10-3 | TRBD1 | CAISESGTGVGNTIYF | TGTGCCATCAGTGAGTCGGGGACAGGGGTTGGAAACACCATATATTTT
- | TRBJ2-2 | TRBV11-2 | TRBD2 | CASSQLAGGAGELFF | TGTGCCAGCAGCCAACTAGCGGGAGGGGCCGGGGAGCTGTTTTTT
- | TRBJ2-1 | TRBV24-1 | TRBD2 | CATSDRWGRVGEQFF | TGTGCCACCAGTGATCGTTGGGGGAGGGTCGGTGAGCAGTTCTTC
- | TRBJ1-1 | TRBV15 | TRBD1 | CATSVTGGEAFF | TGTGCCACCAGCGTGACAGGGGGTGAAGCTTTCTTT
- | TRBJ2-4 | TRBV7-2 | TRBD2 | CASSPQIAGAIQYF | TGTGCCAGCAGCCCCCAGATAGCGGGGGCCATTCAGTACTTC
- | TRBJ1-5 | TRBV27 | - | CASATGGSNQPQHF | TGTGCCAGCGCTACGGGGGGGAGCAATCAGCCCCAGCATTTT
- | TRBJ2-1 | TRBV19 | TRBD2 | CASARGASGTSGSYNEQFF | TGTGCCAGTGCCCGGGGGGCCTCAGGGACTAGCGGCTCCTACAATGAGCAGTTCTTC
- | TRBJ2-2 | TRBV23-1 | TRBD1 | CASSQSRGQGRGGELFF | TGCGCCAGCAGTCAATCGCGGGGACAGGGGCGGGGCGGGGAGCTGTTTTTT
- | TRBJ1-4 | TRBV30 | TRBD1 | CAWTPGQGLFNEKLFF | TGTGCCTGGACTCCGGGACAGGGACTCTTTAATGAAAAACTGTTTTTT
- | TRBJ1-1 | TRBV4-1 | TRBD1 | CASSQDGATGAVGAFF | TGCGCCAGCAGCCAAGATGGAGCGACAGGGGCTGTTGGAGCTTTCTTT
- | TRBJ2-7 | TRBV29-1 | TRBD1 | CSVEYRGHYEQYF | TGCAGCGTTGAGTACAGGGGGCACTACGAGCAGTACTTC
- | TRBJ1-6 | TRBV5-1 | TRBD1 | CASSPGQGVANSPLHF | TGCGCCAGCAGCCCGGGACAGGGGGTTGCGAATTCACCCCTCCACTTT
- | TRBJ2-7 | TRBV27 | TRBD2 | CASRTELAVPYEQYF | TGTGCCAGCAGGACCGAACTAGCGGTCCCCTACGAGCAGTACTTC
- | TRBJ1-2 | TRBV24-1 | - | CATAGVYGYTF | TGTGCCACCGCGGGGGTCTATGGCTACACCTTC
- | TRBJ2-2 | TRBV6-5 | - | CASRASARTGELFF | TGTGCCAGCCGGGCTAGCGCCAGAACCGGGGAGCTGTTTTTT
- | TRBJ1-3 | TRBV11-3 | - | CASSPMFSGNTIYF | TGTGCCAGCAGCCCCATGTTTTCTGGAAACACCATATATTTT
- | TRBJ2-1 | TRBV9 | - | CASSDLLTGEQFF | TGTGCCAGCAGCGACCTCCTGACTGGTGAGCAGTTCTTC
once | TRBJ2-7 | TRBV30 | TRBD2 | CAWTRGGYEQYF | TGTGCCTGGACCCGCGGGGGGTACGAGCAGTACTTC
- | TRBJ2-1 | TRBV7-9 | - | CASSPLGYNEQFF | TGTGCCAGCAGCCCCCTAGGTTACAATGAGCAGTTCTTC
- | TRBJ2-2 | TRBV3-1/TRBV3-2 | TRBD2 | CASRPLAGVGTGELFF | TGTGCCAGCAGACCCCTAGCGGGAGTAGGGACCGGGGAGCTGTTTTTT
- | TRBJ1-1 | TRBV7-9 | - | CASSLPPQAEAFF | TGTGCCAGCAGCTTACCCCCGCAGGCTGAAGCTTTCTTT
- | TRBJ1-4 | TRBV4-3 | - | CASSQGEVNWVFSHF | TGCGCCAGCAGCCAAGGGGAGGTTAATTGGGTCTTTTCCCACTTT
- | TRBJ2-1 | TRBV2 | - | CASRGEAEQFF | TGTGCCAGCAGAGGGGAGGCTGAGCAGTTCTTC
- | TRBJ2-7 | TRBV4-1 | - | CASSQVVTAWGSEQYF | TGCGCCAGCAGCCAAGTTGTGACGGCCTGGGGCTCCGAGCAGTACTTC
- | TRBJ2-1 | TRBV5-1 | TRBD2 | CASSLARGDNEQFF | TGCGCCAGCAGCTTGGCCCGGGGGGACAATGAGCAGTTCTTC
- | TRBJ2-2 | TRBV3-1/TRBV3-2 | TRBD2 | CASSLTSGYGGELFF | TGTGCCAGCAGTCTGACTAGCGGGTACGGCGGGGAGCTGTTTTTT
- | TRBJ2-3 | TRBV21-1 | - | CASSKVDGLAGGPF | TGTGCCAGCAGCAAAGTCGACGGGCTAGCGGGAGGGCCTTTT
- | TRBJ2-6 | TRBV6-5 | - | CATARLAGANVLTF | TGTGCCACAGCCCGACTTGCTGGGGCCAACGTCCTGACTTTC
- | TRBJ2-1 | TRBV19 | - | CASSTDRYRGKQFF | TGTGCCAGTAGTACGGACCGCTATAGGGGTAAGCAGTTCTTC